These T cell receptor beta chains were read from a single sample in a study of cytomegalovirus exposure and HLA in healthy donors. Only in-frame clones appear in the TCRdb table, and some are missing; sequencing was by immunoSEQ multiplex PCR. Of some 71,000 clones in the sample, 94% were seen once. Specimen: PBMCs. These receptors all stem from a woman aged 18-29 years in good health and CMV-seronegative. CDR3s include the opening cysteine and the closing phenylalanine or tryptophan. A D gene is named only where the DNA matches it firmly. For some rows the clone size is stated as once, few or many, or as a class when expanded; others skip it.

NA	TRBD1	TRBV6-5	TRBJ1-1	CASSSTTGVGTEAFF	TGTGCCAGCAGTTCTACGACAGGGGTGGGGACTGAAGCTTTCTTT
NA	TRBD2	TRBV9	TRBJ2-1	CASSASSGGHNEQFF	TGTGCCAGCAGCGCCTCTAGCGGGGGACACAATGAGCAGTTCTTC
NA	NA	TRBV28	TRBJ2-2	CASGRRSNTGELFF	TGTGCCAGTGGGCGGAGGTCGAACACCGGGGAGCTGTTTTTT
NA	NA	TRBV6-1	TRBJ1-6	CASSEVGGPLHF	TGTGCCAGCAGTGAAGTTGGCGGACCCCTCCACTTT
NA	NA	TRBV10-3	TRBJ1-5	CAISESTHTEPQHF	TGTGCCATCAGTGAATCGACCCACACAGAGCCCCAGCATTTT
NA	NA	TRBV27	TRBJ2-1	CASSVGGEYEQFF	TGTGCCAGCAGTGTTGGAGGAGAGTATGAGCAGTTCTTC
NA	NA	TRBV27	TRBJ2-6	CASSSVLQGSYSGANVLTF	TGTGCCAGCAGTTCCGTCCTGCAGGGTTCCTACTCTGGGGCCAACGTCCTGACTTTC
NA	NA	TRBV20-1	TRBJ2-5	CSAQGQETQYF	TGCAGTGCACAGGGACAAGAGACCCAGTACTTC
NA	TRBD1	TRBV27	TRBJ2-7	CASSSGTGHYEQYF	TGTGCCAGCAGCTCCGGGACAGGGCATTACGAGCAGTACTTC
NA	TRBD1	TRBV13	TRBJ1-1	CASSLSGGMNTEAFF	TGTGCCAGCAGCTTATCAGGGGGCATGAACACTGAAGCTTTCTTT
NA	NA	TRBV19	TRBJ2-2	CASSMARGKNTGELFF	TGTGCCAGTAGTATGGCCAGGGGAAAGAACACCGGGGAGCTGTTTTTT
NA	TRBD1	TRBV20-1	TRBJ1-2	CSARDRGGYTF	TGCAGTGCGCGCGACAGGGGTGGCTACACCTTC
once	TRBD2	TRBV28	TRBJ2-1	CASTEAGDDEQFF	TGTGCCAGCACCGAAGCGGGAGACGATGAGCAGTTCTTC
NA	TRBD2	TRBV25-1	TRBJ2-3	CASSPRLAGEDTQYF	TGTGCCAGCAGCCCTAGACTAGCGGGGGAGGATACGCAGTATTTT
NA	TRBD1	TRBV25-1	TRBJ2-1	CASSGDRQSYNEQFF	TGTGCCAGCAGTGGGGACAGACAATCCTACAATGAGCAGTTCTTC
few	TRBD1	TRBV28	TRBJ1-5	CAGGTVKNQPQHF	TGTGCCGGGGGGACAGTGAAAAATCAGCCCCAGCATTTT
NA	TRBD2	TRBV27	TRBJ2-2	CASSLGGGSTGELFF	TGTGCCAGCAGTTTAGGCGGGGGTAGCACCGGGGAGCTGTTTTTT
NA	NA	TRBV6-5	TRBJ1-4	CASSPQGQSNEKLFF	TGTGCCAGCAGTCCTCAAGGACAGAGTAATGAAAAACTGTTTTTT
NA	NA	TRBV19	TRBJ1-4	CASSPRTALNEKLFF	TGTGCCAGTAGTCCCAGGACAGCTCTTAATGAAAAACTGTTTTTT
NA	NA	TRBV6-6	TRBJ2-2	CASSPTGITGELFF	TGTGCCAGCAGTCCTACAGGGATCACCGGGGAGCTGTTTTTT
NA	TRBD1	TRBV7-8	TRBJ2-7	CASSYQWDRISYEQYF	TGTGCCAGCAGCTACCAGTGGGACAGGATTTCCTACGAGCAGTACTTC
NA	NA	TRBV28	TRBJ2-3	CASSAVVGPDTQYF	TGTGCCAGCAGTGCCGTTGTGGGCCCAGATACGCAGTATTTT
NA	NA	TRBV5-5	TRBJ2-1	CASRGFNRVQFF	TGTGCCAGCAGAGGTTTTAACAGGGTGCAGTTCTTC
NA	NA	TRBV6-1	TRBJ2-7	CASSPNLAAYEQYF	TGTGCCAGCAGCCCTAACTTAGCGGCCTACGAGCAGTACTTC
NA	TRBD1	TRBV4-1	TRBJ2-5	CASSQRQGEETQYF	TGCGCCAGCAGCCAGAGACAGGGAGAAGAGACCCAGTACTTC
NA	NA	TRBV6-5	TRBJ1-5	CASSELRGRQPQHF	TGTGCCAGCAGTGAATTGAGAGGGCGTCAGCCCCAGCATTTT
NA	TRBD2	TRBV7-2	TRBJ2-1	CASSTYTSGKGHEQFF	TGTGCCAGCAGCACCTACACTAGCGGGAAAGGACATGAGCAGTTCTTC
NA	TRBD2	TRBV4-2	TRBJ2-3	CASSQDPAGGSADTQYF	TGTGCCAGCAGCCAAGATCCGGCGGGAGGGTCCGCAGATACGCAGTATTTT
NA	NA	TRBV7-9	TRBJ2-1	CASSLGRNQRIYNEQFF	TGTGCCAGCAGCTTAGGCCGGAACCAGCGGATCTACAATGAGCAGTTCTTC
NA	TRBD1	TRBV10-2	TRBJ2-2	CASQQGSGELFF	TGCGCCAGCCAACAGGGGTCCGGGGAGCTGTTTTTT
NA	TRBD2	TRBV4-1	TRBJ2-4	CASEILGTSGFYIQYF	TGCGCCAGCGAAATTCTAGGGACTAGCGGGTTCTACATTCAGTACTTC
NA	NA	TRBV28	TRBJ1-4	CASSLYTSNEKLFF	TGTGCCAGCAGTTTGTACACGTCTAATGAAAAACTGTTTTTT
NA	TRBD2	TRBV6-1	TRBJ2-3	CASSEEIAGGQPDTQYF	TGTGCCAGCAGTGAAGAGATAGCGGGGGGACAACCAGATACGCAGTATTTT
NA	NA	TRBV6-1	TRBJ2-7	CASRGEGDSYEQYF	TGTGCCAGCAGGGGGGAGGGGGATTCCTACGAGCAGTACTTC
few	TRBD1	TRBV27	TRBJ1-4	CASSARTGLEKLFF	TGTGCCAGCAGTGCCCGGACAGGTCTTGAAAAACTGTTTTTT
NA	NA	TRBV29-1	TRBJ2-2	CSVEVAGIFTGELFF	TGCAGCGTTGAGGTGGCAGGGATTTTCACCGGGGAGCTGTTTTTT
NA	NA	TRBV11-1	TRBJ2-2	CASSLGRGRAGELFF	TGTGCCAGCAGCTTGGGGCGGGGCAGAGCCGGGGAGCTGTTTTTT
NA	TRBD1	TRBV27	TRBJ2-7	CASSMRQGSYEQYF	TGTGCCAGCAGCATGAGACAGGGGTCCTACGAGCAGTACTTC
NA	NA	TRBV9	TRBJ2-2	CASSALQTNTGELFF	TGTGCCAGCAGCGCGCTCCAAACAAACACCGGGGAGCTGTTTTTT
NA	NA	TRBV6-6	TRBJ1-1	CASSRGALNTEAFF	TGTGCCAGCAGCCGCGGGGCCCTGAACACTGAAGCTTTCTTT
few	TRBD2	TRBV13	TRBJ2-2	CASSPTFAGGSTGELFF	TGTGCCAGCAGCCCCACGTTTGCGGGAGGCTCCACCGGGGAGCTGTTTTTT
NA	TRBD2	TRBV10-2	TRBJ2-3	CASSDLAGGVLGTDTQYF	TGCGCCAGCAGTGATCTAGCGGGGGGTGTTCTGGGCACAGATACGCAGTATTTT
NA	TRBD1	TRBV28	TRBJ2-7	CASDQTGGSGDEQYF	TGTGCCAGCGATCAGACAGGGGGGTCCGGGGACGAGCAGTACTTC
NA	TRBD1	TRBV9	TRBJ2-5	CASSVVGQVQETQYF	TGTGCCAGCAGCGTAGTTGGACAGGTACAAGAGACCCAGTACTTC
NA	NA	TRBV7-3	TRBJ1-1	CASSTGQMNTEAFF	TGTGCCAGCAGCACCGGACAGATGAACACTGAAGCTTTCTTT
once	TRBD1	TRBV9	TRBJ2-1	CASSVSRQGIYNEQFF	TGTGCCAGCAGCGTAAGTCGACAGGGTATCTACAATGAGCAGTTCTTC
NA	TRBD1	TRBV28	TRBJ2-1	CASREQGADEQFF	TGTGCCAGCAGGGAACAGGGGGCCGATGAGCAGTTCTTC
NA	NA	TRBV13	TRBJ2-3	CASSSQGDTQYF	TGTGCCAGCAGCTCTCAGGGAGATACGCAGTATTTT
NA	NA	TRBV5-5	TRBJ2-5	CASSRVLETQYF	TGTGCCAGCTCGAGGGTCCTGGAGACCCAGTACTTC
NA	NA	TRBV4-1	TRBJ2-1	CASSQGRALGGNEQFF	TGCGCCAGCAGCCAAGGCCGGGCCCTCGGAGGCAATGAGCAGTTCTTC
NA	TRBD1	TRBV27	TRBJ2-1	CASSRRTGGVVNEQFF	TGTGCCAGCAGTAGAAGGACAGGGGGGGTGGTCAATGAGCAGTTCTTC
NA	TRBD1	TRBV5-6	TRBJ1-2	CASSLGPGGTYGYTF	TGTGCCAGCAGCTTGGGGCCAGGGGGCACCTATGGCTACACCTTC
NA	TRBD2	TRBV4-1	TRBJ2-5	CASSQEGLVGGTQYF	TGCGCCAGCAGCCAAGAGGGACTAGTGGGGGGGACCCAGTACTTC
NA	NA	TRBV18	TRBJ2-1	CASSPGPSSYNEQFF	TGTGCCAGCTCACCAGGGCCGAGCTCCTACAATGAGCAGTTCTTC
NA	NA	TRBV10-3	TRBJ2-1	CAISESRYNEQFF	TGTGCCATCAGTGAGTCCAGGTACAATGAGCAGTTCTTC
once	TRBD1	TRBV27	TRBJ1-2	CASSSGQDVRGYTF	TGTGCCAGCAGTTCTGGACAGGACGTGCGTGGCTACACCTTC
NA	TRBD1	TRBV11-1	TRBJ1-1	CASSPHRGMNTEAFF	TGTGCCAGCAGCCCACACAGGGGTATGAACACTGAAGCTTTCTTT
NA	TRBD2	TRBV11-2	TRBJ2-7	CASGEAPGLAYEQYF	TGTGCCAGCGGCGAAGCGCCGGGACTAGCCTACGAGCAGTACTTC
NA	TRBD1	TRBV6-5	TRBJ2-7	CASSYGGQGDYEQYF	TGTGCCAGCAGTTACGGGGGACAGGGGGACTACGAGCAGTACTTC